These 28 T cell receptor beta chains share one sample of origin, sequenced in a study of blood T cell repertoires in COVID-19. Sequencing was performed with immunoSEQ multiplex PCR; in TCRdb, only in-frame clones are kept and a portion is missing. This sample carries under 250,000 clones, around nine tenths of them seen once, and the ten largest clones take 1.6%. The sample was peripheral blood. These receptor sequences come from a woman aged 60 to 75 who had recovered from COVID-19.

The gene calls are TRBV4-3 and TRBJ2-6; D is uncertain. V was clipped by 4 bases and J by 0 bases, with 4 bases between them. The CDR3 runs to 14 residues. Germline CDR1 LGHNA, CDR2 YSLEER. CDR3 in amino acids: CASSLSSGANVLTF. CDR3 DNA: TGCGCCAGCAGCCTGAGCTCTGGGGCCAACGTCCTGACTTTC.

This chain joins TRBV5-1 and TRBJ1-2, with a possible D match to TRBD1 (5 bases). The V end was cut by 0 bases, the J end by 7 bases, with 10 bases between. CDR3 length equals 13 residues. Per the germline V gene, CDR1 is SGHRS and CDR2 is YFSETQ. CDR3 in amino acids: CASSLALGGGYTF. The DNA of the CDR3 is TGCGCCAGCAGCTTGGCTCTGGGGGGTGGCTACACCTTC. Full variable domain (missing parts from reference TRBV5-1 and TRBJ1-2): KAGVTQTPRYLIKTRGQQVTLSCSPISGHRSVSWYQQTPGQGLQFLFEYFSETQRNKGNFPGRFSGRQFSNSRSEMNVSTLELGDSALYLCASSLALGGGYTFGSGTRLTVV.

This clone was recorded once. V gene TRBV6-6 combines with J gene TRBJ1-4; D gene uncertain. Deletions cut 5 bases from V and 8 bases from J, with 18 bases between. This CDR3 has 15 residues. The V gene's germline CDR1 is MNHNY and CDR2 SVGAGI (reference sequence). CDR3: CASSPSTDRGEKLFF. Written as DNA, the CDR3 is TGTGCCAGCAGTCCGTCGACGGATAGAGGGGAAAAACTGTTTTTT.

This clone occurred a few times. The V gene is TRBV7-2, the J gene TRBJ1-6; D is unclear. The CDR3 has 12 amino acids. Trimming shortened V by 5 bases and J by 7 bases, and 6 bases separated the two germline ends. CDR1 is SGHTA, CDR2 FQGNSA, per germline. The CDR3 sequence is CASSIENSPLHF. The DNA for the CDR3 is TGTGCCAGCAGCATCGAGAATTCACCCCTCCACTTT.

The rearrangement uses TRBV7-9 and TRBJ1-1; tentative D call: TRBD1 (5 bases). This CDR3 region has 14 residues. Trimming shortened V by 2 bases and J by 1 base, and 8 bases separated the two germline ends. The germline V gene has CDR1 SEHNR and CDR2 FQNEAQ (reference sequence). The CDR3 DNA reads TGTGCCAGCAGCTTACAGGGTTCGAACACTGAAGCTTTCTTT. Amino acid sequence: CASSLQGSNTEAFF.

This clone was recorded a few times. A junction end diverges from the germline sequence, so it may reflect a read error. V gene TRBV7-7 combines with J gene TRBJ2-2, with a tentative D call TRBD1 (5 bases). This CDR3 spans 15 amino acids. Per germline, CDR1 SSHAT and CDR2 FNYEAQ (reference sequence). CDR3 DNA sequence: TGTGCTAGCAGCCCTTTCGAAGGGGACACCGGGGAGCTGTTTTTT. Translated: CASSPFEGDTGELFF. The variable domain in full, completed from reference TRBV7-7 and TRBJ2-2, reads GAGVSQSPRYKVTKRGQDVTLRCDPISSHATLYWYQQALGQGPEFLTYFNYEAQPDKSGLPSDRFSAERPEGSISTLTIQRTEQRDSAMYRCASSPFEGDTGELFFGEGSRLTVL.

This clone was detected once. The chain links TRBV28 to TRBJ1-6, with 7 bases fitting TRBD1. Germline lookup yields CDR1 MDHEN and CDR2 SYDVKM. After removal of 5 bases from V and 6 bases from J, the junction contained 7 bases not matched to a gene. There are 15 residues in the CDR3. The CDR3 nucleotides are TGTGCCAGCAGTCTATCATCAGGGGGTAATTCACCCCTCCACTTT. This codes for CASSLSSGGNSPLHF. The full variable domain, completed using reference TRBV28 and TRBJ1-6, is DVKVTQSSRYLVKRTGEKVFLECVQDMDHENMFWYRQDPGLGLRLIYFSYDVKMKEKGDIPEGYSVSREKKERFSLILESASTNQTSMYLCASSLSSGGNSPLHFGNGTRLTVT.

This clone came up many times. The chain is built from TRBV11-2 and TRBJ2-7; 13 bases match TRBD2. The CDR3 is made up of 15 amino acids. V dropped 8 bases and J dropped 2; count of bases not matched to a gene: 6. Germline CDR1 is SGHAT and CDR2 is FQNNGV. The CDR3 is CASATSGGATYEQYF. The DNA of the CDR3 is TGTGCCAGCGCAACTAGCGGGGGGGCGACCTACGAGCAGTACTTC.

DNA of the CDR3: TGTGCCAGTAGCATCAGGCCATATAGCAATCAGCCCCAGCATTTT. This gives the protein CASSIRPYSNQPQHF. The chain uses TRBV19 and TRBJ1-5, with D uncertain. Germline assignment: CDR1 LNHDA and CDR2 SQIVND (reference sequence). With 6 bases removed from V and 0 bases from J, the gap between germline ends came to 12 bases. This CDR3 is built from 15 residues.

The chain couples TRBV7-6 to TRBJ1-6, with D hard to call. Trimming removed 2 bases from V and 5 bases from J, with 10 bases in between. Germline V gives CDR1 SGHVS, CDR2 FNYEAQ. This CDR3 has 15 residues. The CDR3 coding sequence is TGTGCCAGCAGCTTAAGTTTGTCAGATAATTCACCCCTCCACTTT. Translating it yields CASSLSLSDNSPLHF.

The chain is built from TRBV2 and TRBJ1-1, with D possibly TRBD1 on 6 matching bases. The CDR3 spans 12 residues. Germline assignment: CDR1 SNHLY and CDR2 FYNNEI. Trimming left V 6 bases short and J 9 bases short, with 14 bases between. CDR3 in DNA: TGTGCCAGCAGCTCCGGGACAATACAAGCTTTCTTT. Translation gives CASSSGTIQAFF.

The chain recombines TRBV6-5 with TRBJ2-4, with a possible D match to TRBD1 (6 bases). Trimming cost V 8 bases and J 2 bases, with 13 bases left between them. The CDR3 runs to 14 residues. The germline V gene encodes CDR1 MNHEY and CDR2 SVGAGI. The CDR3 here is CASRTAPSKNIQYF. CDR3 nucleotide sequence: TGTGCCAGCCGGACAGCTCCTTCCAAAAACATTCAGTACTTC.

The rearrangement links TRBV6-6 to TRBJ2-2; 7 positions match TRBD2. This CDR3 is 15 amino acids long. Germline trimming cut 10 bases from V and 3 bases from J; bases unmatched to any gene: 11. Germline V lookup: CDR1 MNHNY, CDR2 SVGAGI (reference sequence). The CDR3 coding sequence is TGTGCCATCCTTCGGGGGGACTTAGACACCGGGGAGCTGTTTTTT. Protein sequence: CAILRGDLDTGELFF.

The V and J genes are TRBV28 and TRBJ1-5; a possible D gene is TRBD1 (6 bases). CDR3 length: 14 residues. Germline CDR1 reads MDHEN; CDR2 reads SYDVKM. V was cut by 5 bases and J by 3 bases, with 11 bases left in between. This CDR3 reads CASSRYRDNQPQHF. CDR3 DNA: TGTGCCAGCAGTCGTTACAGGGACAATCAGCCCCAGCATTTT.

This rearrangement joins TRBV6-6 to TRBJ1-5, with 7 bases identical to TRBD1. CDR3 size: 16 residues. Germline CDR1 MNHNY, CDR2 SVGAGI (reference sequence). V was pared by 7 bases and J by 7 bases, with 16 bases of the junction left unmatched. As DNA, the CDR3 is TGTGCCAGCATCGGTGAGGGGGCCCGAGGGGGGCAGCCCCAGCATTTT. Amino acid sequence: CASIGEGARGGQPQHF.

This clone was observed once. The chain uses TRBV7-2 and TRBJ2-4; 9 bases map to TRBD1. V lost 3 bases to trimming and J lost 8 bases; unmatched junction nucleotides: 5. Germline CDR1 SGHTA, CDR2 FQGNSA. The CDR3 spans 14 residues. Written as DNA, the CDR3 is TGTGCCAGCAGCTTTAGACAGGGGGAGGACATTCAGTACTTC. Its protein product is CASSFRQGEDIQYF.

The chain is built from TRBV2 and TRBJ1-5, with 7 bases that match TRBD1. Germline V lookup: CDR1 SNHLY, CDR2 FYNNEI. The CDR3 sequence is 14 residues long. The J segment lost 4 bases and the V segment lost 6 bases, leaving 6 bases of the junction unmatched. The CDR3 region is CASRSDRENQPQHF. The DNA for the CDR3 is TGTGCCAGCAGATCTGACAGGGAGAATCAGCCCCAGCATTTT.

A note on this clone: Its ends do not fully match the called genes, so a read error is possible. CDR3 residues: CVRTSGGEETQYF. CDR3 nucleotide sequence: TGCGTTCGGACTAGCGGGGGGGAAGAGACCCAGTACTTC. This chain joins TRBV12-3 or TRBV12-4 and TRBJ2-5; 15 bases match TRBD2. CDR3 length: 13 amino acids.

A single count supports this clone. This chain uses TRBV21-1 with TRBJ2-5; the table gives TRBD2 as D, unverified against the DNA. TRBV21-1 is a pseudogene locus. The CDR3 has 18 residues. CDR3 protein: CASSALGGRRKSVETQYF. CDR3 nucleotides: TGTGCCAGCAGCGCCCTGGGGGGAAGACGAAAATCTGTGGAGACCCAGTACTTC.

The chain carries TRBV28 and TRBJ1-3, with a weak D call TRBD1 (6 bases). The germline V and J ends were trimmed by 2 bases and 3 bases, with 14 bases remaining between them. CDR3 size: 16 residues. The germline CDR1 and CDR2 sequences are MDHEN and SYDVKM. CDR3 protein: CASSLPTGMSGNTIYF. CDR3 DNA sequence: TGTGCCAGCAGTTTACCCACAGGGATGAGTGGAAACACCATATATTTT.

The J gene is TRBJ2-3, the V gene TRBV5-1; D is perhaps TRBD2 (5 bases). V shed 0 bases and J shed 4 bases, with 9 bases lying between them. Looked up from germline, CDR1 is SGHRS and CDR2 is YFSETQ. There are 14 residues in the CDR3. The CDR3 DNA is TGCGCCAGCAGCTTGGCGGGGATGCCAGATACGCAGTATTTT. It is translated as CASSLAGMPDTQYF.

About this clone: The junction departs from the called germline gene at one end, perhaps through a read error. CDR3 nucleotide sequence: TGTGCTAGCAGTTTCCAGGGATTCAGCTATGGCTACACCTTC. Protein sequence: CASSFQGFSYGYTF. This rearrangement joins TRBV7-7 to TRBJ1-2; a weak D match, TRBD1 (5 bases). Germline V gives CDR1 SSHAT, CDR2 FNYEAQ (reference sequence). This CDR3 has 14 residues.

V and J are TRBV5-1 and TRBJ2-1; 12 bases agree with TRBD2. V was pared by 4 bases and J by 9 bases, with 8 bases of the junction left unmatched. This CDR3 comprises 15 residues. CDR1 SGHRS and CDR2 YFSETQ come from the germline V gene. CDR3 in DNA: TGCGCCAGCAGCCCGGTGACTAGCGGGGGTACTGAGCAGTTCTTC. Residues: CASSPVTSGGTEQFF.

V gene TRBV7-9 combines with J gene TRBJ1-1, with 9 bases that match TRBD1. Unmatched junction bases numbered 5, after V lost 5 bases and J lost 1 base. This CDR3 contains 15 residues. Germline assignment: CDR1 SEHNR and CDR2 FQNEAQ (reference sequence). The CDR3, as DNA: TGTGCCAGCAGCCGGGACAGGGTTAGGAACACTGAAGCTTTCTTT. Translation: CASSRDRVRNTEAFF. The full variable domain, its missing parts supplied by reference TRBV7-9 and TRBJ1-1, is DTGVSQNPRHKITKRGQNVTFRCDPISEHNRLYWYRQTLGQGPEFLTYFQNEAQLEKSRLLSDRFSAERPKGSFSTLEIQRTEQGDSAMYLCASSRDRVRNTEAFFGQGTRLTVV.

J is TRBJ2-2 and V is TRBV9; tentatively, D is TRBD1 (6 bases). The CDR3 has 15 amino acids. The V end was cut by 2 bases, the J end by 3 bases, with 11 bases between. The germline gives CDR1 SGDLS, CDR2 YYNGEE. The CDR3 DNA reads as TGTGCCAGCAGCGTCAGACAGGTGTACACCGGGGAGCTGTTTTTT. It specifies CASSVRQVYTGELFF.

This chain connects TRBV7-9 to TRBJ2-5, with D possibly being TRBD1 (6 bases). The CDR3 contains 13 residues. V gave up 4 bases and J gave up 5 bases, with 11 bases separating them. Germline CDR1 is SEHNR and CDR2 is FQNEAQ (reference sequence). This CDR3 reads CASSSSGDETQYF. The DNA of the CDR3 is TGTGCCAGCAGCTCATCAGGGGATGAGACCCAGTACTTC.

This chain links TRBV18 with TRBJ1-4; D is perhaps TRBD1 (6 bases). V dropped 3 bases and J dropped 0 bases, with 8 bases sitting between them. The CDR3 covers 15 residues. Germline values: CDR1 KGHSH, CDR2 LQKENI. CDR3 loop: CASSPAGATNEKLFF. The CDR3 region has the DNA TGTGCCAGCTCACCTGCAGGGGCAACTAATGAAAAACTGTTTTTT. Combining the CDR3 with reference TRBV18 and TRBJ1-4 gives the whole variable domain NAGVMQNPRHLVRRRGQEARLRCSPMKGHSHVYWYRQLPEEGLKFMVYLQKENIIDESGMPKERFSAEFPKEGPSILRIQQVVRGDSAAYFCASSPAGATNEKLFFGSGTQLSVL.

V gene TRBV9 combines with J gene TRBJ2-1; D is unclear. Germline values: CDR1 SGDLS, CDR2 YYNGEE. Trimming removed 0 bases at V and 6 bases at J, with 7 bases between. The CDR3 contains 13 residues. This CDR3 reads CASSVGAGNEQFF. In DNA, the CDR3 is TGTGCCAGCAGCGTAGGGGCTGGCAATGAGCAGTTCTTC.